This T cell receptor beta chain originates from a study of T-cell memory formation after mild COVID-19. Across the study: The TCR clusters were mostly specific to one donor.

TCRdb reprocessed the 5' RACE reads with MiXCR, giving one entry per CDR3 protein. This table has more than 450,000 distinct CDR3 sequences, under 20% appearing once. Study-wide findings and caveats: Confirmation of SARS-CoV-2 specificity was lacking for second-wave clones peaking day 37.

To note about this clonotype: What it binds is not known.

V lost 3 bases and J 7 bases, leaving 16 bases between the germline ends. Germline CDR1 is MNHEY and CDR2 is SMNVEV (reference sequence). The CDR3 is made up of 14 amino acids. The material sequenced was PBMCs or a T cell subset sorted from them (not recorded which). The chain joins TRBV27 to TRBJ2-7; D possibly uses TRBD1 or TRBD2 (5 bases each). The TCR comes from an adult woman who had mild COVID-19 (a few samples of this study predate the infection). Cell type and time point are not known. Written as DNA, the CDR3 is TGTGCCAGCAGTTTCATGGGTGGGGACGGGGAGCAGTACTTC. Translated: CASSFMGGDGEQYF.